This T cell receptor beta chain is drawn from a study of cutaneous CD30+ T cell lymphoproliferative disorder and hepatitis E listed by TCRdb under 2018. Remarks on this clone: Its antigen is not yet known. No base qualities exist here, and no much larger clone lies one base off it.

From the cysteine up to the phenylalanine, the CDR3 has a length of 14 residues. Just the 42-base CDR3 DNA is kept, in frame starting at base 1. As encoded in the germline V gene, CDR1 is MNHNS while CDR2 is SASEGT. V gives up 3 bases and J gives up 9 bases, and the segment between their germline ends measures 15 bases. Library preparation employed the immunoSEQ multiplex PCR assay. Drawn from immuneACCESS, this table holds only the in-frame rearrangements with V and J called that TCRdb kept. Clones are partly lost; checked studies trace under half to an unresolved V gene and leave the rest unexplained. The sample table lists 7,000 to 9,500 clones, roughly 70% of them with a count of one. The ten largest clones represent about 1.2% of the sample.

This TCR came from a human donor with a cutaneous T cell lymphoproliferative disorder associated with hepatitis E virus. The specimen sequenced was blood. This receptor chain uses TRBV6-1 and TRBJ2-1; the D gene remains uncertain. The bases read TGTGCCAGCAGTGACCCTATGTCCGGCACTGAGCAGTTCTTC. Translated, this gives CASSDPMSGTEQFF.